Following are 27 T cell receptor beta chains from one sample sequenced in a study of shared clonotypes between healthy human individuals. CD45RO-negative cells were positively selected for CCR7, leaving out terminally differentiated effector memory CD45RA+ cells. Sequenced by immunoSEQ multiplex PCR; TCRdb stores in-frame clones only, minus some. The sample lists approximately 1.9 million clones; 93% were seen once. Sequenced sample: naive CD8+ T cells from PBMCs. The receptors shown here come from a man younger than 30 in good health. Some clones in this sample may be carry-over from other donors' samples.

V usage is TRBV9 and J usage is TRBJ1-2; weak D call: TRBD1 (5 bases). Germline lookup yields CDR1 SGDLS and CDR2 YYNGEE. Trimming pared 0 bases from V and 6 bases from J, leaving 9 bases between. There are 13 residues in the CDR3. CDR3 DNA sequence: TGTGCCAGCAGCGTAGGCAGGGTGGATGGCTACACCTTC. It yields the protein CASSVGRVDGYTF.

This clone was picked up one time. The CDR3 nucleotides read TGTGCCAGCAGTGATGGCAGGGCGAGGAACACTGAAGCTTTCTTT. Its protein product is CASSDGRARNTEAFF. This rearrangement joins TRBV25-1 to TRBJ1-1; TRBD1 is a possible D gene (5 bases). Germline loops: CDR1 MGHDK, CDR2 SYGVNS. Trimming shortened V by 3 bases and J by 1 base, and 12 bases separated the two germline ends. The length of the CDR3 is 15 residues.

The chain employs TRBV7-9 and TRBJ2-7; possible D gene TRBD2, 6 bases. Germline V gene data show CDR1 as SEHNR and CDR2 as FQNEAQ (reference sequence). This CDR3 has 16 amino acids. V lost 5 bases and J 4 bases, leaving 21 bases between the germline ends. As DNA, the CDR3 is TGTGCCAGCAGCCCCCGTGACTCAGGGAGGCAATACGAGCAGTACTTC. This encodes CASSPRDSGRQYEQYF.

The rearrangement uses TRBV29-1 and TRBJ1-2; D is unclear. The CDR3 consists of 12 residues. Between the trimmed V and J ends, which lost 0 bases and 8 bases, there was a span of 10 bases. Per the germline V gene, CDR1 is SQVTM and CDR2 is ANQGSEA. CDR3 in DNA: TGCAGCGTTGAAGATAGCCCCAGAGGCTACACCTTC. This codes for CSVEDSPRGYTF.

The V gene is TRBV5-5, the J gene TRBJ2-2; D possibly corresponds to TRBD1 (5 bases). The CDR3 loop spans 16 amino acids. The ends were cut back, 4 bases at V and 1 base at J, with 14 bases in the middle. Germline V CDR1 and CDR2: SGHKS, YYEKEE (reference sequence). CDR3 amino acids: CASSAGWTENTGELFF. The CDR3 DNA sequence: TGTGCCAGCAGCGCAGGGTGGACGGAGAACACCGGGGAGCTGTTTTTT.

The rearrangement joins TRBV9 to TRBJ2-2; D gene ambiguous. The CDR3 loop spans 14 amino acids. Trimming removed 2 bases at V and 5 bases at J, with 10 bases between. Per germline, CDR1 SGDLS and CDR2 YYNGEE. CDR3 sequence: CASSVWGGTGELFF. The DNA of the CDR3 is TGTGCCAGCAGCGTCTGGGGTGGAACCGGGGAGCTGTTTTTT.

The chain is built from TRBV7-3 and TRBJ1-1; tentative D call: TRBD1 (6 bases). The V end was cut by 1 base, the J end by 0 bases, with 15 bases between. CDR3 length: 17 residues. CDR1 and CDR2 (germline): SGHTA, FQGTGA. Here the CDR3 reads CASSLSPRGAMNTEAFF. CDR3 bases: TGTGCCAGCAGCTTAAGCCCCCGGGGGGCTATGAACACTGAAGCTTTCTTT.

The chain is built from TRBV7-9 and TRBJ2-2; TRBD1 matches at 9 bases. The length of the CDR3 is 16 residues. The germline CDR1 and CDR2 sequences are SEHNR and FQNEAQ (reference sequence). J gave up 6 bases and V 3 bases, and 8 bases lay outside the gene matches. CDR3 loop: CASSFDRGTGPGELFF. The DNA of the CDR3 is TGTGCCAGCAGCTTTGACAGGGGGACAGGGCCCGGGGAGCTGTTTTTT.

The chain has TRBV30 and TRBJ2-7; D remains unclear. The CDR3 is 13 amino acids. Germline-derived CDR1 and CDR2 are GTSNPN and SVGIG (reference sequence). V was pared by 4 bases and J by 5 bases, with 15 bases between. The CDR3 protein is CAWMVPGRHEQYF. The CDR3 DNA is TGTGCCTGGATGGTCCCCGGAAGGCACGAGCAGTACTTC.

The CDR3 DNA sequence: TGTGCCAGCAGTGAAGCCTACAGGGGGGCGGGTAGCATTCAGTACTTC. Its translation is CASSEAYRGAGSIQYF. V usage is TRBV6-1 and J usage is TRBJ2-4; 8 bases line up with TRBD1. This CDR3 comprises 16 residues. Looked up from germline, CDR1 is MNHNS and CDR2 is SASEGT. J was trimmed by 9 bases and V by 0 bases; bases with no gene match: 10.

The chain recombines TRBV7-6 with TRBJ2-5; no clear D gene. The CDR3 sequence is 13 residues long. Trimming removed 6 bases from V and 5 bases from J, with 13 bases in between. The germline V gene encodes CDR1 SGHVS and CDR2 FNYEAQ. As DNA, the CDR3 is TGTGCCAGCAGTCACGACCGATGGGAGACCCAGTACTTC. It codes for CASSHDRWETQYF.

The rearrangement links TRBV28 to TRBJ2-3; 12 bases agree with TRBD2. The CDR3 length is 17 residues. V was clipped by 6 bases and J by 3 bases; unmatched bases: 10. CDR1 MDHEN and CDR2 SYDVKM come from the germline V gene. CDR3 DNA sequence: TGTGCCAGCAGCCTTACTGCGACTAGCGGGAGAACAGATACGCAGTATTTT. It is translated as CASSLTATSGRTDTQYF. The complete variable domain, with remaining parts taken from reference TRBV28 and TRBJ2-3, reads DVKVTQSSRYLVKRTGEKVFLECVQDMDHENMFWYRQDPGLGLRLIYFSYDVKMKEKGDIPEGYSVSREKKERFSLILESASTNQTSMYLCASSLTATSGRTDTQYFGPGTRLTVL.

The gene calls are TRBV21-1 and TRBJ2-7; TRBD1, the table's D call, was not compared with the DNA. TRBV21-1 is labeled a pseudogene. This CDR3 contains 20 residues. The CDR3 reads CASSNILGQGATSSSYEQYF. The CDR3 DNA is TGTGCCAGCAGCAATATACTAGGGCAGGGGGCGACGTCTAGCTCCTACGAGCAGTACTTC.

The chain has TRBV7-9 and TRBJ2-7; D gene unclear. The V end lost 7 bases, the J end lost 6 bases, and 13 bases lay between the germline ends. CDR3 size: 12 residues. CDR1 SEHNR and CDR2 FQNEAQ come from the germline V gene (reference sequence). CDR3 nucleotide sequence: TGTGCCAGCACCCATCGCCGTCGCGAGCAGTACTTC. This codes for CASTHRRREQYF.

The chain is built from TRBV4-1 and TRBJ2-3, with D tentatively TRBD1 (7 bases). V shed 8 bases and J shed 3 bases, with 21 bases lying between them. Germline V CDR1 and CDR2: MGHRA, YSYEKL. There are 16 residues in the CDR3. CDR3 protein: CASSPRRGARTDTQYF. CDR3 DNA: TGCGCCAGCTCGCCACGCAGGGGGGCGCGGACAGATACGCAGTATTTT.

This clone is a singleton in its sample. V and J are TRBV7-9 and TRBJ1-4; D is uncertain. This CDR3 spans 17 amino acids. The ends were cut back, 0 bases at V and 1 base at J, with 12 bases in the middle. Germline lookup yields CDR1 SEHNR and CDR2 FQNEAQ (reference sequence). CDR3 in amino acids: CASSLARMGVTNEKLFF. CDR3 nucleotides: TGTGCCAGCAGCTTAGCCCGGATGGGCGTAACTAATGAAAAACTGTTTTTT.

This clone was found once. The rearrangement uses TRBV28 and TRBJ2-7; D is tentatively TRBD1 or TRBD2 (6 bases each). V was cut by 2 bases and J by 0 bases, with 14 bases left in between. Germline assignment: CDR1 MDHEN and CDR2 SYDVKM. The length of the CDR3 is 16 residues. DNA for the CDR3: TGTGCCAGCAGTTTAAGGGGGGTGAGGACCTCCTACGAGCAGTACTTC. Its translation is CASSLRGVRTSYEQYF. The complete variable domain, with remaining parts taken from reference TRBV28 and TRBJ2-7, reads DVKVTQSSRYLVKRTGEKVFLECVQDMDHENMFWYRQDPGLGLRLIYFSYDVKMKEKGDIPEGYSVSREKKERFSLILESASTNQTSMYLCASSLRGVRTSYEQYFGPGTRLTVT.

This chain joins TRBV19 and TRBJ2-1, with a possible D match to TRBD1 (5 bases). Germline CDR1 reads LNHDA; CDR2 reads SQIVND (reference sequence). V gave up 0 bases and J gave up 0 bases, with 12 bases separating them. The length of the CDR3 is 17 residues. CDR3 DNA sequence: TGTGCCAGTAGTATAGAGACAGTGAGGAGCTCCTACAATGAGCAGTTCTTC. Residues: CASSIETVRSSYNEQFF.

The chain combines TRBV25-1 with TRBJ2-2, with D unclear. Between the trimmed V and J ends, which lost 1 base and 4 bases, there was a span of 13 bases. Per germline, CDR1 MGHDK and CDR2 SYGVNS. The length of the CDR3 is 16 residues. The CDR3 spells CASSESWLPSTGELFF. The DNA for the CDR3 is TGTGCCAGCAGTGAATCATGGTTGCCTAGCACCGGGGAGCTGTTTTTT.

This clone has only one observation. The chain carries TRBV29-1 and TRBJ1-2; D may be TRBD1 (6 bases). Germline V gives CDR1 SQVTM, CDR2 ANQGSEA. CDR3 length: 15 residues. The germline V and J ends were trimmed by 3 bases and 5 bases, with 19 bases remaining between them. CDR3 DNA: TGCAGCGTTGACAACAGGGAGCGACCTGGGTATGGCTACACCTTC. This gives the protein CSVDNRERPGYGYTF.

The chain combines TRBV15 with TRBJ2-1; maybe TRBD1 (5 bases). CDR3 length: 15 residues. V lost 0 bases to trimming and J lost 6 bases, with 12 bases between them. Germline V CDR1 and CDR2: LNHNV, YYDKDF (reference sequence). DNA of the CDR3: TGTGCCACCAGCAGAGACAGGGCCCTTAGCAATGAGCAGTTCTTC. As protein: CATSRDRALSNEQFF. The entire variable domain, with the rest obtained from reference TRBV15 and TRBJ2-1, is as follows: DAMVIQNPRYQVTQFGKPVTLSCSQTLNHNVMYWYQQKSSQAPKLLFHYYDKDFNNEADTPDNFQSRRPNTSFCFLDIRSPGLGDTAMYLCATSRDRALSNEQFFGPGTRLTVL.

The CDR3 DNA is TGTGCCAGCTCACCCGACAGGGAGGTGGATGGCTACACCTTC. This codes for CASSPDREVDGYTF. The rearrangement uses TRBV18 and TRBJ1-2; 7 nucleotides line up with TRBD1. Trimming removed 3 bases from V and 6 bases from J; junction bases left unmatched: 7. The CDR3 is made up of 14 amino acids. The V gene's germline CDR1 is KGHSH and CDR2 LQKENI. Full variable domain (remainder filled in from reference TRBV18 and TRBJ1-2): NAGVMQNPRHLVRRRGQEARLRCSPMKGHSHVYWYRQLPEEGLKFMVYLQKENIIDESGMPKERFSAEFPKEGPSILRIQQVVRGDSAAYFCASSPDREVDGYTFGSGTRLTVV.

The chain has TRBV5-6 and TRBJ2-7; D not certain. The V gene's germline CDR1 is SGHDT and CDR2 YYEEEE. The CDR3 sequence is 16 residues long. Trimming stripped 4 bases from V and 0 bases from J, with 17 bases between. The CDR3 coding sequence is TGTGCCAGCAGCCCCTTGAAAGCGTTGAGCTCCTACGAGCAGTACTTC. This encodes CASSPLKALSSYEQYF.

This CDR3 is CASSLVGMAYEQYF. The DNA of the CDR3 is TGTGCCAGCAGCTTAGTCGGGATGGCCTACGAGCAGTACTTC. The chain combines TRBV11-2 with TRBJ2-7; D perhaps matches TRBD2 (5 bases). Germline CDR1 is SGHAT and CDR2 is FQNNGV. The CDR3 runs 14 residues. Trimming took 1 base from V and 2 from J, leaving 9 bases between them.

The chain joins TRBV27 to TRBJ2-7; 7 nucleotides align to TRBD1. Germline loops: CDR1 MNHEY, CDR2 SMNVEV (reference sequence). Trimming took 0 bases from V and 7 from J; bases not matched to a gene: 9. The CDR3 length is 15 residues. The CDR3 region has the DNA TGTGCCAGCAGTTTATCGGTTGAGGGGGCGCGTGAGCAGTACTTC. It specifies CASSLSVEGAREQYF.

The rearrangement links TRBV7-9 to TRBJ2-7, with a weak D call TRBD1 (5 bases). This CDR3 contains 15 residues. V lost 4 bases, J lost 3 bases, and 16 bases lay in between. Germline assignment: CDR1 SEHNR and CDR2 FQNEAQ (reference sequence). The CDR3, as DNA: TGTGCCAGCAGCTCTTCGACAGTTGTCGTCTACGAGCAGTACTTC. Translating gives CASSSSTVVVYEQYF.

The V gene is TRBV9, the J gene TRBJ2-4; D is unresolved. Between the trimmed V and J ends, which lost 3 bases and 2 bases, there was a span of 6 bases. Germline values: CDR1 SGDLS, CDR2 YYNGEE. The CDR3 runs to 13 residues. CDR3 sequence: CASSEGTKNIQYF. The CDR3 coding sequence is TGTGCCAGCAGCGAGGGAACCAAAAACATTCAGTACTTC.